This TCR beta chain comes out of a study of shared clonotypes between healthy human individuals. Cells designated naive CD8 were CD45RO-negative and were positively selected for CCR7, with terminally differentiated effector memory CD45RA+ cells excluded. Sorted-subset replicate PCRs used roughly 220 ng DNA, 30,000 or so T cell genomes. Some clones are missing from TCRdb's copy, which holds only in-frame ones; the method was immunoSEQ multiplex PCR. The repertoire holds roughly 2 million clones, with about 95% as singletons. As to this clone: Other DNA sequences in this sample translate to the same CDR3.

Germline assignment: CDR1 SGHDT and CDR2 YYEEEE. Trimming took 3 bases from V and 0 from J, leaving 10 bases between them. CDR3 length: 14 amino acids. V usage is TRBV5-6 and J usage is TRBJ2-7; possibly TRBD1 or TRBD2 for D (5 bases each). The clonotype was recovered from a man younger than 30 in good health. The sequenced sample was naive CD8+ T cells sorted from blood. CDR3 residues: CASSSGTASYEQYF. The CDR3 bases are TGTGCCAGCAGCTCCGGGACGGCCTCCTACGAGCAGTACTTC.